The sequence of this T cell receptor (beta chain) was determined in a study of CD8+ T cells in alopecia areata. The V end lost 0 bases, the J end lost 3 bases, and 9 bases lay between the germline ends. Germline V lookup: CDR1 MGHRA, CDR2 YSYEKL. CDR3 size: 14 residues. There are a few counts of this clone. Its antigen is not identified. Sampling of alopecia areata patients yielded lesional scalp punch biopsies as well as peripheral blood. The study's findings and limits: Scalp sequencing captures resident alphabeta T cells of normal skin too. Higher clonality was seen in lesional scalp than in normal scalp, especially in alopecia totalis/universalis. The study found TCR sharing across patients less clear than in mice, possibly for HLA reasons.

As the sequencing template, cDNA was produced by extracting RNA and reverse transcribing it. TCRdb's copy holds only in-frame clones and misses some; the assay was immunoSEQ multiplex PCR. The table has tens of thousands of clones, just over 50% seen once. Sequenced: NKG2D-high CD8+ T cells sorted from blood. The rearrangement joins TRBV4-1 to TRBJ2-7; a possible D gene is TRBD2 (5 bases). The sequence was obtained from a human donor with alopecia areata. DNA of the CDR3: TGCGCCAGCAGCCAAGAAAGGGAGAGCTACGAGCAGTACTTC. Its translation: CASSQERESYEQYF.